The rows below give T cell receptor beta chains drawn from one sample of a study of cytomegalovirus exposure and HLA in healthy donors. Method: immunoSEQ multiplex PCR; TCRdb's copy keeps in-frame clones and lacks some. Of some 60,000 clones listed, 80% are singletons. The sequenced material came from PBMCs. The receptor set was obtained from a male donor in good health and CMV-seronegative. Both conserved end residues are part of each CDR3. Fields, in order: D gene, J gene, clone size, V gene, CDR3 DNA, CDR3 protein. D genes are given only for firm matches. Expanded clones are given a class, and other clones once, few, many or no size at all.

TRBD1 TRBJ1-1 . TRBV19 TGTGCCAGCAGCTTTACAGGGGGCACTGAAGCTTTCTTT CASSFTGGTEAFF
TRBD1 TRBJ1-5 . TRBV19 TGTGCCAGTAGTATAGACGGGACAGGGTTCAATCAGCCCCAGCATTTT CASSIDGTGFNQPQHF
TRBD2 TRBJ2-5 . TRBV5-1 TGCGCCAGCAGCTTGGCACCTAGCGGGGGCCAAGAGACCCAGTACTTC CASSLAPSGGQETQYF
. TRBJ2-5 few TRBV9 TGTGCCAGCAGCGTATCGGCGGGCAGCCAAGAGACCCAGTACTTC CASSVSAGSQETQYF
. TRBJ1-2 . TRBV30 TGTGCCTCCTCACAGGGTGGGTATGGCTACACCTTC CASSQGGYGYTF
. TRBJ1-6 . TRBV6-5 TGTGCCAGCAGACCCACAGGGCCCCTCTCACCCCTCCACTTT CASRPTGPLSPLHF
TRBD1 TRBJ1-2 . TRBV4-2 TGTGCCAGCAGCCAAAACCCCCAGGGACAGGGAGACGGCTACACCTTC CASSQNPQGQGDGYTF
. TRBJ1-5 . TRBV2 TGTGCCAGCAGTGTTCGGACAGAGAATCAGCCCCAGCATTTT CASSVRTENQPQHF
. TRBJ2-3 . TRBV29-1 TGCAGCGCCGCGGACTCTGGTACGCAGTATTTT CSAADSGTQYF
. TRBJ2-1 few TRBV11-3 TGTGCCAGCAGCCCGGGATCCGACCCTATACTGGCGAATGAGCAGTTCTTC CASSPGSDPILANEQFF
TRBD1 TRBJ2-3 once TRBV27 TGTGCCAGCAGTACCTTGGGACAGGGGACCACAGATACGCAGTATTTT CASSTLGQGTTDTQYF
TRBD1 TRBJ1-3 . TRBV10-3 TGTGCCGTAGGACAGGTCATCTCTGGAAACACCATATATTTT CAVGQVISGNTIYF
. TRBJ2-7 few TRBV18 TGTGCCAGCTCACCAAATCAGGATTCCTCCTACGAGCAGTACTTC CASSPNQDSSYEQYF
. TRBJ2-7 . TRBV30 TGTGCCTGGAGGCAAGACAGGCCCTACGAGCAGTACTTC CAWRQDRPYEQYF
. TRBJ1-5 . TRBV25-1 TGTGCCAGCAGTGACAGGGGTTATCAGCCCCAGCATTTT CASSDRGYQPQHF
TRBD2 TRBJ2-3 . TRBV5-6 TGTGCCAGCAGCGTGACTAGCGGGGGGGGTGAAGATACGCAGTATTTT CASSVTSGGGEDTQYF
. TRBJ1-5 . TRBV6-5 TGTGCCAGCAGTCACAGGGAGGGTAATCAGCCCCAGCATTTT CASSHREGNQPQHF
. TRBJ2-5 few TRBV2 TGTGCCAGCAGTGAGGGCAGTGAGACCCAGTACTTC CASSEGSETQYF
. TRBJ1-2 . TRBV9 TGTGCCAGCAGCCCAGGGACAACCTATGGCTACACCTTC CASSPGTTYGYTF
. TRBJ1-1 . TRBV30 TGTGCCTGGGGCTATGGACAGTCAATCTCTGAAGCTTTCTTT CAWGYGQSISEAFF
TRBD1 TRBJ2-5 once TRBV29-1 TGCAGCGTCCTGACAGGGGGCGAGACCCAGTACTTC CSVLTGGETQYF
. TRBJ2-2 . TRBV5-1 TGCGCCAGCAGCTTGGGTGGCAGGAACACCGGGGAGCTGTTTTTT CASSLGGRNTGELFF
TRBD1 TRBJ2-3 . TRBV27 TGTGCCAGCAGTCGCCGACAGGGGACAGATACGCAGTATTTT CASSRRQGTDTQYF
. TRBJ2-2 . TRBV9 TGTGCCAGCACAGGGATTACCACCGGGGAGCTGTTTTTT CASTGITTGELFF
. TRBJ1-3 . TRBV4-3 TGCGCCAGCAGCCAAGAACCGCCCAGCTCTGGAAACACCATATATTTT CASSQEPPSSGNTIYF
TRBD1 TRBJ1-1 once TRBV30 TGTGCCTGGAGTGTACAGGGGGCTAGTGACACTGAAGCTTTCTTT CAWSVQGASDTEAFF
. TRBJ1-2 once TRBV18 TGTGCCAGCTCACCTATAGGGGAATATGGCTACACCTTC CASSPIGEYGYTF
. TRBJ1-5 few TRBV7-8 TGTGCCAGCAGCTTACAGCGGAATCAGCCCCAGCATTTT CASSLQRNQPQHF
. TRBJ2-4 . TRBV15 TGTGCCACCAGCAGAGATACCGGGGACAAAAACATTCAGTACTTC CATSRDTGDKNIQYF
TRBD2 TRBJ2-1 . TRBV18 TGTGCCAGCTCACCAACCGGACTAGCGGGCGGGTTAAATGAGCAGTTCTTC CASSPTGLAGGLNEQFF
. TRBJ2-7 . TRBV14 TGTGCCAGCAGCCAAGATCTCCGGGGCGAGCAGTACTTC CASSQDLRGEQYF
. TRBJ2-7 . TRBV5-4 TGTGCCAGCAGCTTGGCGCAGGGCCCCTACGAGCAGTACTTC CASSLAQGPYEQYF
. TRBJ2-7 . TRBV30 TGTGCCTGGAGTCTCGGGGAGCAGTACTTC CAWSLGEQYF
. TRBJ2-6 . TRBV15 TGTGCCACTTCAACTTCGGACTTACTCTCTGGGGCCAACGTCCTGACTTTC CATSTSDLLSGANVLTF
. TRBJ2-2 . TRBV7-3 TGTGCCAGCAGCTCCAGGGCCCGGGTAAACACCGGGGAGCTGTTTTTT CASSSRARVNTGELFF
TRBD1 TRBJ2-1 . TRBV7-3 TGTGCCAGCAGCTCCGGGACAGGGGGCAAAAGTTCCTACAATGAGCAGTTCTTC CASSSGTGGKSSYNEQFF
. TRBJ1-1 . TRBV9 TGTGCCAGCAGCGTAAGGACGGTGTGCAGGGGCGGCGTCACTGAAGCTTTCTTT CASSVRTVCRGGVTEAFF
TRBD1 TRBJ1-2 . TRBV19 TGTGCCAGTAACCCAGACAGGGGCGAGGTCTATGGCTACACCTTC CASNPDRGEVYGYTF
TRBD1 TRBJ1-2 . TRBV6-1 TGTGCCAGCAGTGAGGCAGGGGGCTATGGCTACACCTTC CASSEAGGYGYTF
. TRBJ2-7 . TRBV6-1 TGTGCCAGCAGTGAAGAGTCTGCTAGCTCCTACGAGCAGTACTTC CASSEESASSYEQYF
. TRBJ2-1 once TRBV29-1 TGCAGCGCTCCATTGAGAAGCTCCTACAATGAGCAGTTCTTC CSAPLRSSYNEQFF
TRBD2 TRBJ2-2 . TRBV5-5 TGTGCCAGCAGCTACTCTAGCGGGGGGGCGAGCACCGGGGAGCTGTTTTTT CASSYSSGGASTGELFF
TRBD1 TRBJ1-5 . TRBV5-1 TGCGCCAGCAGCTTGGGTGGACAGGGCTTGGGTCAGCCCCAGCATTTT CASSLGGQGLGQPQHF
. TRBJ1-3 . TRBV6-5 TGTGCCAGCAGTTACTCACAGGGTGGAGGAAACACCATATATTTT CASSYSQGGGNTIYF
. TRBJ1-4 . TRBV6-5 TGTGCCAGCAGTTCCCGTACGACAGGACCAGGAAAAAGACTGTTTTTT CASSSRTTGPGKRLFF
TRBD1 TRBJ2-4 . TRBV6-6 TGTGCCAGCAGTTACTCTACCGGGACAGGGGGCGCGAGGCAGTACTTC CASSYSTGTGGARQYF
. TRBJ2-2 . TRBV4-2 TGTGCCAGCAGCCAAGGTGGTTTGGGGGCCGGCGGGGAGCTGTTTTTT CASSQGGLGAGGELFF
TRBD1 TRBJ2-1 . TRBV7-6 TGTGCCAGCAGCTTTCCGGGACAGGGTTACAATGAGCAGTTCTTC CASSFPGQGYNEQFF
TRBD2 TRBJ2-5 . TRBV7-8 TGTGCCAGCAGCCCCGGGAGGGGAGGGACCCAGTACTTC CASSPGRGGTQYF
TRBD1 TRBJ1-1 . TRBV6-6 TGTGCCAGCAGCTTCGACAGGGGTAAGACTGAAGCTTTCTTT CASSFDRGKTEAFF
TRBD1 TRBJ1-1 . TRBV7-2 TGTGCCAGCAGCTTAGCGGGACAGGCTGAAGCTTTCTTT CASSLAGQAEAFF
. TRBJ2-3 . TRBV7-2 TGTGCCAGCAGCTTTACTAGGGGCACAGATACGCAGTATTTT CASSFTRGTDTQYF
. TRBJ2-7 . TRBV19 TGTGCCAGTAGTATAGATCTTGAGGGAGGTAACGAGCAGTACTTC CASSIDLEGGNEQYF
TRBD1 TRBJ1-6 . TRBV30 TGTGCCTGGGGGACAGGGGGCTTTGTTAATTCACCCCTCCACTTT CAWGTGGFVNSPLHF
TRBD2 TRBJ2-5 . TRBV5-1 TGCGCCAGCAGCTTGGAAGTAGCGGGGACCCAGTACTTC CASSLEVAGTQYF